The 28 T cell receptor beta chains below were found in one sample sequenced in a study of Graves' ophthalmopathy and Graves' hyperthyroidism. Amplified material comprised TCR beta CDR3 regions derived from RNA transcripts. An initial RT-PCR round employing HTBI primers preceded a second-round multiplex PCR. TCRdb reprocessed the multiplex PCR reads via MiXCR and lists one record per CDR3 protein. The sample records some 160,000 distinct CDR3 sequences, just under 40% being singletons. Sequenced input: peripheral blood. All receptors derive from a man under 40 with Graves' ophthalmopathy.

This clonotype was observed a handful of times. The J gene is TRBJ2-7, the V gene TRBV6-2 or TRBV6-3; the D gene is possibly TRBD1 (5 bases). Germline CDR1 is MNHEY and CDR2 is SVGEGT. V dropped 2 bases and J dropped 3 bases, with 11 bases sitting between them. This CDR3 spans 14 amino acids. The DNA for the CDR3 is TGTGCCAGCAGTTACCCTAGGGGTGACTACGAGCAGTACTTC. Amino acid sequence: CASSYPRGDYEQYF.

This clonotype was counted ten times or more. V is TRBV12-3 or TRBV12-4 and J is TRBJ1-3, with D possibly being TRBD1 (6 bases). The CDR3 sequence is 13 residues long. Trimming left V 1 base short and J 15 bases short, with 16 bases between. CDR3 DNA: TGTGCCAGCAGTTTAGATCTCGGACAGTTCCCATATTTT. Amino acid sequence: CASSLDLGQFPYF.

This CDR3 reads CAISEQTYEQYF. The CDR3 bases are TGTGCCATCAGTGAGCAAACCTACGAGCAGTACTTC. The chain is built from TRBV10-3 and TRBJ2-7; D call uncertain. This CDR3 is 12 amino acids long. The germline V and J ends were trimmed by 2 bases and 2 bases, with 4 bases remaining between them. The germline V gene encodes CDR1 ENHRY and CDR2 SYGVKD.

This clonotype was observed at least ten times. The V call is TRBV20-1, the J call TRBJ2-7, with D maybe TRBD2 (5 bases). Germline CDR1 is DFQATT and CDR2 is SNEGSKA (reference sequence). The CDR3 contains 12 residues. The V gene lost 6 bases and the J gene lost 4 bases, with 13 bases spanning the gap. The CDR3 here is CSADATGYEQYF. In DNA form, the CDR3 reads TGCAGTGCAGATGCGACGGGGTACGAGCAGTACTTC.

The chain uses TRBV30 and TRBJ2-7, with D hard to call. The germline CDR1 and CDR2 sequences are GTSNPN and SVGIG (reference sequence). The CDR3 has 12 amino acids. Trimming shortened V by 0 bases and J by 6 bases, and 9 bases separated the two germline ends. The CDR3 DNA sequence: TGTGCCTGGAGTGTAGGCGGTGGCGAGCAGTACTTC. This codes for CAWSVGGGEQYF. The full variable domain, with the rest looked up from reference TRBV30 and TRBJ2-7, is SQTIHQWPATLVQPVGSPLSLECTVEGTSNPNLYWYRQAAGRGLQLLFYSVGIGQISSEVPQNLSASRPQDRQFILSSKKLLLSDSGFYLCAWSVGGGEQYFGPGTRLTVT.

This clonotype was detected many times. J is TRBJ1-1 and V is TRBV11-2; TRBD1 is a possible D gene (5 bases). Germline V lookup: CDR1 SGHAT, CDR2 FQNNGV. The ends were cut back, 5 bases at V and 4 bases at J, with 14 bases in the middle. The CDR3 spans 14 residues. The CDR3 DNA reads as TGTGCCAGCAGCCAATGGGGGGTTAGCACTGAAGCTTTCTTT. It specifies CASSQWGVSTEAFF.

This chain joins TRBV12-3 or TRBV12-4 and TRBJ2-7; tentative D call: TRBD2 (5 bases). V lost 1 base to trimming and J lost 3 bases, with 19 bases between them. CDR3 length: 17 amino acids. CDR3 nucleotides: TGTGCCAGCAGTTTAGACGAGGGAACACCGACCATCTACGAGCAGTACTTC. Protein sequence: CASSLDEGTPTIYEQYF.

This clonotype has a single count. In nucleotides, the CDR3 is TGTGCCAGCAGTTCCTCTGTGACAGGAGACTACGAGCAGTACTTC. Translating it yields CASSSSVTGDYEQYF. The V and J genes are TRBV6-5 and TRBJ2-7, with a tentative D call TRBD1 (6 bases). The CDR3 totals 15 residues. Germline CDR1 and CDR2: MNHEY and SVGAGI. V was shortened by 4 bases and J by 3 bases, with 16 bases between the two germline ends.

This sequence joins TRBV15 and TRBJ2-2; a weak D match, TRBD2 (5 bases). The V gene's germline CDR1 is LNHNV and CDR2 YYDKDF (reference sequence). V was pared by 3 bases and J by 5 bases, with 19 bases between. CDR3 length equals 17 residues. CDR3 sequence (DNA): TGTGCCACCAGCAGGGCCTACGAGCGGTCGAGGACCGGGGAGCTGTTTTTT. Translation gives CATSRAYERSRTGELFF.

This clonotype showed up many times. V is TRBV7-3 and J is TRBJ2-5; tentative D call: TRBD2 (6 bases). This CDR3 comprises 13 residues. Trimming took 4 bases from V and 9 from J, leaving 15 bases between them. Germline V gene sequence: CDR1 SGHTA, CDR2 FQGTGA. The chain's CDR3 is CASSWGGDRPQYF. The CDR3 nucleotides are TGTGCCAGCAGCTGGGGCGGGGATAGGCCCCAGTACTTC.

The V call is TRBV6-2 or TRBV6-3, the J call TRBJ1-6; possible D gene TRBD1, 6 bases. CDR3 size: 16 residues. V lost 2 bases and J lost 8, with 16 bases in between. Germline CDR1 is MNHEY and CDR2 is SVGEGT. CDR3 residues: CASSYTVYREDSPLHF. Written as DNA, the CDR3 is TGTGCCAGCAGTTACACGGTCTACAGGGAGGATTCACCCCTCCACTTT.

This chain links TRBV6-2 or TRBV6-3 with TRBJ1-5, with TRBD1 matching 8 bases. Germline V lookup: CDR1 MNHEY, CDR2 SVGEGT. The CDR3 covers 15 residues. Trimming removed 0 bases from V and 7 bases from J; junction bases left unmatched: 5. In DNA, the CDR3 is TGTGCCAGCAGTTACTCTGGACAGGGCGGCCAGCCCCAGCATTTT. This codes for CASSYSGQGGQPQHF.

This clonotype was detected only a few times. The CDR3 protein is CASSLHGTSGKNEQFF. The CDR3 DNA sequence: TGTGCCAGCAGTCTCCACGGGACTAGCGGGAAGAATGAGCAGTTCTTC. The chain combines TRBV6-2 or TRBV6-3 with TRBJ2-1; 13 positions agree with TRBD2. Unmatched junction bases numbered 8, after V lost 5 bases and J lost 7 bases. Germline-derived CDR1 and CDR2 are MNHEY and SVGEGT. The length of the CDR3 is 16 residues.

V usage is TRBV6-2 or TRBV6-3 and J usage is TRBJ1-2; the D gene is possibly TRBD1 (5 bases). The CDR3 runs 15 residues. V was clipped by 8 bases and J by 7 bases, with 23 bases between them. The germline V gene has CDR1 MNHEY and CDR2 SVGEGT. For the CDR3, the DNA is TGTGCCAGCGAAAAGTATCAGGGTCAATTGAGTGGCTACACCTTC. It translates to CASEKYQGQLSGYTF.

This clonotype was picked up a small number of times. The rearrangement uses TRBV6-1 and TRBJ1-2; D remains unclear. Germline CDR1 is MNHNS and CDR2 is SASEGT. Trimming stripped 6 bases from V and 6 bases from J, with 20 bases between. There are 15 residues in the CDR3. CDR3 nucleotides: TGTGCCAGCAGCTCACCCTTGGACCTGTGGAATGGCTACACCTTC. Its protein is CASSSPLDLWNGYTF.

The J gene is TRBJ2-2, the V gene TRBV6-2 or TRBV6-3; D remains ambiguous. CDR3 length: 13 amino acids. The ends were cut back, 11 bases at V and 5 bases at J, with 15 bases in the middle. Germline lookup yields CDR1 MNHEY and CDR2 SVGEGT. This chain's CDR3 is CAPRKRKTGELFF. As DNA, the CDR3 is TGTGCCCCGCGAAAGCGAAAGACCGGGGAGCTGTTTTTT.

On this clonotype: Compared with germline, one end of the junction differs, possibly owing to a read error. The chain uses TRBV7-2 and TRBJ2-7; unclear D gene. The CDR3 loop spans 13 amino acids. In germline, CDR1 is SGHTA, CDR2 FQGNSA. The CDR3 sequence is CATSRGSRDEQYF. CDR3 nucleotide sequence: TGTGCCACCAGCAGAGGTTCCCGGGACGAGCAGTACTTC.

The chain combines TRBV28 with TRBJ2-5, with unresolved D. This CDR3 comprises 16 residues. V gave up 5 bases and J gave up 4 bases, with 20 bases separating them. Germline V CDR1 and CDR2: MDHEN, SYDVKM. The CDR3 region has the DNA TGTGCCAGCAGTCCCCCTGCCCGCGGTGGTAGAGAGACCCAGTACTTC. Translation: CASSPPARGGRETQYF.

This clonotype was counted many times. The chain uses TRBV28 and TRBJ2-7; D is undetermined. This CDR3 is built from 15 residues. Germline assignment: CDR1 MDHEN and CDR2 SYDVKM. Trimming stripped 4 bases from V and 0 bases from J, with 13 bases between. CDR3 coding DNA: TGTGCCAGCAGTTCCGCAGGTGAAAGCTCCTACGAGCAGTACTTC. It codes for CASSSAGESSYEQYF.

This chain joins TRBV11-2 and TRBJ1-1; the match to TRBD1 covers 7 bases. The germline gives CDR1 SGHAT, CDR2 FQNNGV. The CDR3 consists of 17 residues. Trimming removed 6 bases from V and 3 bases from J; junction bases left unmatched: 16. The CDR3 coding sequence is TGTGCCAGCAGGTATTATAGCGTCTGGCAGGGGGACACTGAAGCTTTCTTT. This translates into CASRYYSVWQGDTEAFF.

The table lists this clonotype with many counts. J is TRBJ2-7 and V is TRBV7-2, with D perhaps TRBD1 (5 bases). V was cut by 5 bases and J by 2 bases, with 10 bases left in between. Germline assignment: CDR1 SGHTA and CDR2 FQGNSA. This CDR3 spans 13 amino acids. CDR3 loop: CASSPTGTYEQYF. DNA for the CDR3: TGTGCCAGCAGCCCCACAGGTACCTACGAGCAGTACTTC.

This clonotype came up many times. The gene calls are TRBV5-1 and TRBJ1-1, with D possibly being TRBD1 (5 bases). V was cut by 2 bases and J by 1 base, with 15 bases left in between. CDR3 length: 16 amino acids. In germline, CDR1 is SGHRS, CDR2 YFSETQ. The CDR3 DNA reads as TGCGCCAGCAGCTTAGCGGGGCGGGGTCGGAACACTGAAGCTTTCTTT. The encoded protein is CASSLAGRGRNTEAFF.

V and J are TRBV28 and TRBJ1-2; D not resolved. The CDR3 spans 14 residues. In germline, CDR1 is MDHEN, CDR2 SYDVKM. Trimming left V 5 bases short and J 6 bases short, with 16 bases between. The CDR3 DNA reads as TGTGCCAGCAGTGTTCCCGGGAGAACGAATGGCTACACCTTC. As protein: CASSVPGRTNGYTF.

This clonotype showed up many times. CDR3: CASSPPPGRSGGTEAFF. CDR3 DNA: TGTGCCAGCAGTCCCCCCCCCGGAAGATCCGGTGGTACTGAAGCTTTCTTT. The chain has TRBV12-3 or TRBV12-4 and TRBJ1-1; D remains unclear. Trimming left V 5 bases short and J 5 bases short, with 24 bases between. This CDR3 is 17 amino acids long.

This clonotype has at least ten counts. The gene calls are TRBV28 and TRBJ2-3; D not certain. This CDR3 is 12 amino acids long. Per the germline V gene, CDR1 is MDHEN and CDR2 is SYDVKM. Between the trimmed V and J ends, which lost 1 base and 6 bases, there was a span of 5 bases. The CDR3 DNA is TGTGCCAGCAGTTTATACCGGGATACGCAGTATTTT. Its translation is CASSLYRDTQYF.

The chain employs TRBV6-1 and TRBJ1-1; D gene uncertain. Germline CDR1 MNHNS, CDR2 SASEGT. V lost 4 bases and J 5 bases, leaving 14 bases between the germline ends. The CDR3 spans 14 residues. The CDR3 loop reads CASSVRGMRTEAFF. The CDR3 DNA is TGTGCCAGCAGTGTCCGGGGTATGAGGACTGAAGCTTTCTTT.

The table lists this clonotype with a count of one. J is TRBJ1-1 and V is TRBV27; D may be TRBD1 (5 bases). The CDR3 totals 15 residues. Germline V gives CDR1 MNHEY, CDR2 SMNVEV (reference sequence). V was pared by 4 bases and J by 1 base, with 13 bases between. The CDR3 region has the DNA TGTGCCAGCAGTTGGCACAGGTCAAAGAACACTGAAGCTTTCTTT. Protein sequence: CASSWHRSKNTEAFF.

This chain connects TRBV5-1 to TRBJ2-7, with 9 bases fitting TRBD1. CDR1 is SGHRS, CDR2 YFSETQ, per germline. The V and J ends lost 5 bases and 4 bases, in that order; junction bases with no gene match: 7. There are 14 residues in the CDR3. This CDR3 reads CASRHTGGWYEQYF. In DNA form, the CDR3 reads TGCGCCAGCAGACACACAGGGGGCTGGTACGAGCAGTACTTC.